This passage covers 10 T cell receptor beta chains from one sample sequenced in a study of CD8+CD57+ T cells in acquired aplastic anemia. Sequencing was done on patients that had shown CD8+CD57+ cell expansion by flow cytometry. Both TCR beta VDJ combination and CDR3 sequence profiling were carried out. Genomic DNA was the template for this profiling. TCRdb re-called the reads with MiXCR, one entry per CDR3 protein. The data contain 150,000 or so distinct CDR3 sequences, about 52% of them singletons. The material sequenced was sorted CD4+, CD8+, or CD8+CD57+ T cells (not recorded which) from PBMCs. These receptor sequences come from a human donor with aplastic anemia.

The rearrangement uses TRBV2 and TRBJ2-1, with no clear D. This CDR3 contains 14 residues. The germline gives CDR1 SNHLY, CDR2 FYNNEI. V was pared by 8 bases and J by 3 bases, with 14 bases between. CDR3 residues: CASGQGPDYNEQFF. The CDR3 coding sequence is TGTGCCAGCGGCCAAGGGCCGGACTACAATGAGCAGTTCTTC.

A few counts support this clonotype. The rearrangement links TRBV24-1 to TRBJ1-5; tentatively, D is TRBD1 (5 bases). The germline V and J ends were trimmed by 6 bases and 7 bases, with 15 bases remaining between them. The length of the CDR3 is 14 residues. CDR1 KGHDR and CDR2 SFDVKD come from the germline V gene. This CDR3 is CATSTNQGRQPQHF. Written as DNA, the CDR3 is TGTGCCACCAGTACCAATCAGGGCCGGCAGCCCCAGCATTTT.

The chain combines TRBV11-1 with TRBJ2-3; 10 positions agree with TRBD2. The V and J ends lost 0 bases and 5 bases, in that order; junction bases with no gene match: 5. Germline values: CDR1 SGHAT, CDR2 FQDESV (reference sequence). The CDR3 has 16 residues. The CDR3: CASSLASGRAGDTQYF. CDR3 DNA sequence: TGTGCCAGCAGCTTAGCCAGCGGGAGGGCCGGAGATACGCAGTATTTT.

This chain joins TRBV29-1 and TRBJ2-1, with D perhaps being TRBD1 or TRBD2 (5 bases each). V shed 7 bases and J shed 4 bases, with 11 bases lying between them. There are 12 residues in the CDR3. CDR1 and CDR2 from the germline V gene are SQVTM and ANQGSEA. CDR3 nucleotides: TGCAGCGCAGGGACGCCTTACAATGAGCAGTTCTTC. Encoded protein: CSAGTPYNEQFF.

Worth noting for this clonotype: One base away lies a much larger clone, so this may be a sequencing read error. This sequence joins TRBV4-3 and TRBJ1-6, with D possibly being TRBD1 (5 bases). This CDR3 is built from 16 residues. CDR1 is LGHNA and CDR2 is YSLEER in the germline V gene. Trimming took off 0 bases at V and 7 bases at J, with 13 bases between the two ends. The DNA for the CDR3 is TGCGCCAGCAGCCAAGAGGGGGGGAGCTGGAATTCACCCCTCCACTTT. This translates into CASSQEGGSWNSPLHF.

This sequence joins TRBV12-3 or TRBV12-4 and TRBJ2-1; 16 bases match TRBD2. The CDR3 has 15 amino acids. V was pared by 5 bases and J by 10 bases, with 5 bases of the junction left unmatched. The CDR3 coding sequence is TGTGCCAGCAGTCCCGGGACTAGCGGGGGGGCGGAGCAGTTCTTC. Translating it yields CASSPGTSGGAEQFF.

This chain uses TRBV15 with TRBJ1-2; no clear D gene. Germline CDR1 and CDR2: LNHNV and YYDKDF (reference sequence). CDR3 length: 15 amino acids. V was pared by 2 bases and J by 8 bases, with 18 bases between. The CDR3 coding sequence is TGTGCCACCAGCAGATCATTGGGGAGATCCAGCGGCTACACCTTC. Protein product: CATSRSLGRSSGYTF.

This clonotype was observed once. This chain connects TRBV5-4 to TRBJ2-3, with a weak D call TRBD2 (5 bases). V was pared by 5 bases and J by 7 bases, with 11 bases between. The CDR3 totals 12 residues. Germline V gene lookup returns CDR1 SGHNT and CDR2 YYREEE (reference sequence). Here the CDR3 DNA reads TGTGCCAGCAGTGAGGGCCCCCATACGCAGTATTTT. This codes for CASSEGPHTQYF. The whole variable domain, filled in from reference TRBV5-4 and TRBJ2-3, reads ETGVTQSPTHLIKTRGQQVTLRCSSQSGHNTVSWYQQALGQGPQFIFQYYREEENGRGNFPPRFSGLQFPNYSSELNVNALELDDSALYLCASSEGPHTQYFGPGTRLTVL.

The genes are TRBV15 and TRBJ1-3; D is ambiguous. V lost 1 base, J lost 0 bases, and 13 bases lay in between. This CDR3 spans 17 amino acids. Germline V CDR1 and CDR2: LNHNV, YYDKDF (reference sequence). CDR3 residues: CATSRGKGGYSGNTIYF. The CDR3 nucleotides are TGTGCCACCAGCAGAGGAAAGGGAGGTTACTCTGGAAACACCATATATTTT. The full variable domain, its missing parts supplied by reference TRBV15 and TRBJ1-3, is DAMVIQNPRYQVTQFGKPVTLSCSQTLNHNVMYWYQQKSSQAPKLLFHYYDKDFNNEADTPDNFQSRRPNTSFCFLDIRSPGLGDTAMYLCATSRGKGGYSGNTIYFGEGSWLTVV.

The rearrangement links TRBV20-1 to TRBJ2-7; perhaps TRBD2 as D (6 bases). V lost 4 bases and J lost 4, with 11 bases in between. This CDR3 has 12 amino acids. Germline V gives CDR1 DFQATT, CDR2 SNEGSKA (reference sequence). CDR3 in DNA: TGCAGTGCTATGGCGGGAAGTTACGAGCAGTACTTC. Amino acid sequence: CSAMAGSYEQYF.